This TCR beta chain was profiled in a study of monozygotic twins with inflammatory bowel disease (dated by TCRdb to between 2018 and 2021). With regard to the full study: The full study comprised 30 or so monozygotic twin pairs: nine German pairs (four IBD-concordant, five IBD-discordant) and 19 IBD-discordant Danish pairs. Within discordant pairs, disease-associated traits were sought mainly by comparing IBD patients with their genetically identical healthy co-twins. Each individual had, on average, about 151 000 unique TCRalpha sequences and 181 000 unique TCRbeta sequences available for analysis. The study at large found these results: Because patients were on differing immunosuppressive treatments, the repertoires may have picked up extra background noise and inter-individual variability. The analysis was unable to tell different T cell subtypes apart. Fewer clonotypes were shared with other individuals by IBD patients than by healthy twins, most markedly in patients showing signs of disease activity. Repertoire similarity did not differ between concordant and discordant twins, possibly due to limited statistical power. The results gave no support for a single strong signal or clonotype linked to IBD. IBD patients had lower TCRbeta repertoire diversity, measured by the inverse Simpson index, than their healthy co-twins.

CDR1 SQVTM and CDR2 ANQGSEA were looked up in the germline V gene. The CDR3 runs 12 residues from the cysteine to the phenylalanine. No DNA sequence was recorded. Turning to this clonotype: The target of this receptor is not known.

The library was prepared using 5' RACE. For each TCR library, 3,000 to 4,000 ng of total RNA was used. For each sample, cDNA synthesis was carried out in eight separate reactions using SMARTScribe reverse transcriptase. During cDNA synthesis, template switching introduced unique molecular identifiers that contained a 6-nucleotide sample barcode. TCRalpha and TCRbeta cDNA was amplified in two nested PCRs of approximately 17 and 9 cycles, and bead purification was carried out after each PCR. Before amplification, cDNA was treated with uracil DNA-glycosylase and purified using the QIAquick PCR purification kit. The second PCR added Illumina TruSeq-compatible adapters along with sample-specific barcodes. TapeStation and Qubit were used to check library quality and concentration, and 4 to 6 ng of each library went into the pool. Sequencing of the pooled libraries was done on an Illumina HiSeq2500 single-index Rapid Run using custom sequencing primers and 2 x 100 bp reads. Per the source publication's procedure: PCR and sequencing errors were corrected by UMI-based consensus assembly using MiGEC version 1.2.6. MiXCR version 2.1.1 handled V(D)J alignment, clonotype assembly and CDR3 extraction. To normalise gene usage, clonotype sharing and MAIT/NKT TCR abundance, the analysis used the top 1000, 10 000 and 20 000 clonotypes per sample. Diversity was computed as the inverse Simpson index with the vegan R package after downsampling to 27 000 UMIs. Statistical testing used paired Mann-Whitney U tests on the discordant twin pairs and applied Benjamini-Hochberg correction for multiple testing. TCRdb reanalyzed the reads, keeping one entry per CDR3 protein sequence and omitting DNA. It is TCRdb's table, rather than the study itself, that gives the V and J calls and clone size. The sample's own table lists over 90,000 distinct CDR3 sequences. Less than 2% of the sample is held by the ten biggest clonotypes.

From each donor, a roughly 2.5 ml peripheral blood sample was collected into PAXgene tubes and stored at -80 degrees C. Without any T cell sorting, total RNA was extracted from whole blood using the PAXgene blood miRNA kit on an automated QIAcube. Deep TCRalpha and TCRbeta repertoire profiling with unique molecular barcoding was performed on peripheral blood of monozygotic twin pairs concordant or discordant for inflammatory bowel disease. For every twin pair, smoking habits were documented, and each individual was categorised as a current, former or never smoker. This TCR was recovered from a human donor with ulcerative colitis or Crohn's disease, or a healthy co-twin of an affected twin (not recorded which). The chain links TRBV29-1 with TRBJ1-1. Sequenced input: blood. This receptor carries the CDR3 CSVPQGLDKAFF.